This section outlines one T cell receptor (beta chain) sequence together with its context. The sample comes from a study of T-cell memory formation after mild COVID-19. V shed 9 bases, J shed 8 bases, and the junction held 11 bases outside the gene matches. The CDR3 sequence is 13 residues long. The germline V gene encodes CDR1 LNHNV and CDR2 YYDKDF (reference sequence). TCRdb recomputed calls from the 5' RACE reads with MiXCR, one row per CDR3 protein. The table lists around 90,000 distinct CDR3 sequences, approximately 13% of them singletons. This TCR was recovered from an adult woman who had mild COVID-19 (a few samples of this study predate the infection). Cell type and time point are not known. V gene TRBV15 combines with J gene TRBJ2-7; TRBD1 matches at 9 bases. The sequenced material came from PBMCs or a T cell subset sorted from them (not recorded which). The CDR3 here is CATGQGILSQQYF. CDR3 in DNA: TGTGCCACGGGACAGGGAATTCTTTCACAGCAGTACTTC. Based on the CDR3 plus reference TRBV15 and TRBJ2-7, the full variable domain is DAMVIQNPRYQVTQFGKPVTLSCSQTLNHNVMYWYQQKSSQAPKLLFHYYDKDFNNEADTPDNFQSRRPNTSFCFLDIRSPGLGDTAMYLCATGQGILSQQYFGPGTRLTVT.